The clone carrying this TCR beta chain was seen more than once but under ten times. The sample belongs to a study of cytomegalovirus exposure and HLA in healthy donors. This PCR relied on a set of 60 Vbeta primers and 13 Jbeta primers. The method was immunoSEQ multiplex PCR; TCRdb's version includes in-frame clones alone and lacks a portion of them. The profile shows roughly 250,000 clones, about four fifths of them singletons. Germline CDR1 is MNHEY and CDR2 is SVGAGI. V lost 6 bases and J lost 5, with 11 bases in between. The CDR3 contains 12 residues. This rearrangement joins TRBV6-5 to TRBJ2-7, with a possible D match to TRBD1 (6 bases). This TCR was recovered from a girl aged 2-15 years in good health and CMV-seronegative. The material sequenced was PBMCs. The CDR3 is CASSRTGNEQYF. As DNA, the CDR3 is TGTGCCAGCAGCCGTACAGGGAACGAGCAGTACTTC.